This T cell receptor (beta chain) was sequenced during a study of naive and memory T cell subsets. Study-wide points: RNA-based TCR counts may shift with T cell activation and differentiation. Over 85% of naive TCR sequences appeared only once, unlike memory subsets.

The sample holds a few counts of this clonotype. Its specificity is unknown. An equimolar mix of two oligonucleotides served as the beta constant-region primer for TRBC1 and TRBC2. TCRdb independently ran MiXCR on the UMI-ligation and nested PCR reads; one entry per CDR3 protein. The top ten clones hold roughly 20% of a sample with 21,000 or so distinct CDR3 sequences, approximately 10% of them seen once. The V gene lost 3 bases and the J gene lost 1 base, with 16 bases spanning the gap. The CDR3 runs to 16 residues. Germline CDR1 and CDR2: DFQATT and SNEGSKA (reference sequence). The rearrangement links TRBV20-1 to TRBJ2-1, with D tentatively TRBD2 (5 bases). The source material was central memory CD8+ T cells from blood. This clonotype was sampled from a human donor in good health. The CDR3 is CSARPREGISYNEQFF. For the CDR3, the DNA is TGCAGTGCTAGGCCCAGAGAGGGCATATCCTACAATGAGCAGTTCTTC.